This entry lists 5 T cell receptor beta chains sequenced from one sample in a study of shared clonotypes between healthy human individuals. Sequencing was performed with immunoSEQ multiplex PCR; in TCRdb, only in-frame clones are kept and a portion is missing. The repertoire consists of 1.4 million or so clones, with 98% to 99% occurring once and the leading ten covering around 0.33%. Specimen: naive CD4+ T cells sorted from blood. Subset here: CD45RA+ positively selected. All receptors derive from a man aged 25 to 40 in good health.

The chain joins TRBV19 to TRBJ2-7; D may be TRBD2 (5 bases). Germline loops: CDR1 LNHDA, CDR2 SQIVND (reference sequence). The CDR3 contains 15 residues. V was trimmed by 3 bases and J by 2 bases, leaving 14 bases between them. The CDR3 loop reads CASSIAITGTYEQYF. In DNA, the CDR3 is TGTGCCAGTAGTATTGCTATCACGGGAACCTACGAGCAGTACTTC.

The chain recombines TRBV9 with TRBJ2-2; 8 nucleotides agree with TRBD2. The CDR3 totals 16 residues. Germline loops: CDR1 SGDLS, CDR2 YYNGEE. The V and J ends lost 4 bases and 5 bases, in that order; junction bases with no gene match: 10. CDR3 DNA sequence: TGTGCCAGCAGCCTCAGGACTAGCCCTGGGACCGGGGAGCTGTTTTTT. Protein sequence: CASSLRTSPGTGELFF. Full variable domain (rest looked up from reference TRBV9 and TRBJ2-2): DSGVTQTPKHLITATGQRVTLRCSPRSGDLSVYWYQQSLDQGLQFLIQYYNGEERAKGNILERFSAQQFPDLHSELNLSSLELGDSALYFCASSLRTSPGTGELFFGEGSRLTVL.

The chain joins TRBV18 to TRBJ1-1; TRBD1 agrees at 12 bases. Unmatched junction bases numbered 18, after V lost 5 bases and J lost 11 bases. CDR3 size: 17 residues. CDR1 and CDR2 from the germline V gene are KGHSH and LQKENI. CDR3 nucleotide sequence: TGTGCCAGCTCAGTAAAGCAACCGGGACAGGGGGCATCGGAGGCTTTCTTT. Its translation: CASSVKQPGQGASEAFF. The complete variable domain, with remaining parts taken from reference TRBV18 and TRBJ1-1, reads NAGVMQNPRHLVRRRGQEARLRCSPMKGHSHVYWYRQLPEEGLKFMVYLQKENIIDESGMPKERFSAEFPKEGPSILRIQQVVRGDSAAYFCASSVKQPGQGASEAFFGQGTRLTVV.

This chain links TRBV10-3 with TRBJ1-2; 9 nucleotides agree with TRBD1. Trimming cost V 6 bases and J 2 bases; bases outside gene matches: 4. The CDR3 is 14 amino acids. Germline V gene sequence: CDR1 ENHRY, CDR2 SYGVKD. CDR3 nucleotides: TGTGCCATCAGCCCGACAGGGGGAAACTATGGCTACACCTTC. Its translation is CAISPTGGNYGYTF.

The chain uses TRBV4-3 and TRBJ2-5, with 7 nucleotides matching TRBD1. The germline V gene has CDR1 LGHNA and CDR2 YSLEER. The CDR3 spans 15 residues. The J segment lost 7 bases and the V segment lost 4 bases, leaving 12 bases of the junction unmatched. The CDR3 loop is CASSRDRAFNPTQYF. CDR3 bases: TGCGCCAGCAGCCGAGACAGGGCTTTCAACCCGACCCAGTACTTC.